This note documents a single T cell receptor beta chain sequence. The antigen remains undetermined. Sequencing was performed with immunoSEQ multiplex PCR; in TCRdb, only in-frame clones are kept and a portion is missing. The table has under 20,000 clones, around 84% seen once. The record originates from a study of PD-1 blockade in classical Hodgkin lymphoma. Across the study: Nivolumab 3 mg/kg was given intravenously every 2 weeks.

Whole-study results and caveats: Patients newly diagnosed and complete responders had comparable baseline diversity. Still unresolved is the cause of the repertoire differences, which may be disease activity or prior therapy.

After autologous stem cell transplantation all patients relapsed, and prior brentuximab vedotin exposure differed between cohorts. The CDR3 is 13 residues long. Per the germline V gene, CDR1 is MDHEN and CDR2 is SYDVKM. The germline V and J ends were trimmed by 6 bases and 2 bases, with 10 bases remaining between them. The genes are TRBV28 and TRBJ2-5, with a tentative D call TRBD1 (6 bases). The sequencing here drew on peripheral blood mononuclear cells (PBMCs), taken at baseline. This clonotype was obtained from a human donor with classical Hodgkin lymphoma. In nucleotides, the CDR3 is TGTGCCAGCAGCTGGACAGTTCAAGAGACCCAGTACTTC. Translating gives CASSWTVQETQYF.